This T cell receptor beta chain was obtained from a study of human thymus T cells. The data were produced by immunoSEQ multiplex PCR, yet TCRdb's version contains in-frame clones alone and is incomplete. The sample has 45,000 to 50,000 clones, approximately 95% seen once. The CDR3 extends over 11 amino acids. The V end was cut by 5 bases, the J end by 7 bases, with 6 bases between. Germline lookup yields CDR1 SNHLY and CDR2 FYNNEI. The TCR was taken from a girl younger than two with a congenital heart defect but otherwise immunologically healthy. Sequenced sample: blood. The chain employs TRBV2 and TRBJ1-5; TRBD1 might be the D (6 bases). The CDR3 DNA is TGTGCCAGCAGTCAGGGGCAGCCCCAGCATTTT. It codes for CASSQGQPQHF.